The next 17 T cell receptor beta chains were all read from a single sample in a study of Ad26.COV2.S vaccination and SARS-CoV-2 variants. TCRdb's table, derived via immunoSEQ multiplex PCR, lists solely in-frame clones and lacks some. The table has about 180,000 clones, around nine tenths seen once. The sample here was peripheral blood, taken after recovery from COVID-19. The receptors here all came from a human donor who had recovered from COVID-19.

The chain employs TRBV3-1 (or the pseudogene TRBV3-2) and TRBJ2-3; 8 bases fit TRBD2. The CDR3 has 15 residues. Germline V gives CDR1 LGHDT, CDR2 YNNKEL (reference sequence). Unmatched junction bases numbered 4, after V lost 4 bases and J lost 1 base. The CDR3 DNA reads as TGTGCCAGCAGCCCAACCGGGGGGGGCACAGATACGCAGTATTTT. This gives the protein CASSPTGGGTDTQYF.

This chain joins TRBV4-1 and TRBJ2-2; D is ambiguous. V lost 5 bases and J lost 6, with 7 bases in between. CDR1 and CDR2 (germline): MGHRA, YSYEKL. The CDR3 spans 12 residues. For the CDR3, the DNA is TGCGCCAGCAGCTTTACGGCCGGGGAGCTGTTTTTT. Translating it yields CASSFTAGELFF.

The rearrangement uses TRBV9 and TRBJ2-3; 7 bases are a match to TRBD2. Germline V gene sequence: CDR1 SGDLS, CDR2 YYNGEE. J was trimmed by 1 base and V by 5 bases; bases with no gene match: 10. The CDR3 is 16 residues long. CDR3 amino acids: CASSHLGGTGTDTQYF. CDR3 nucleotides: TGTGCCAGCAGTCACCTCGGGGGGACGGGCACAGATACGCAGTATTTT.

The chain is built from TRBV5-1 and TRBJ2-1; 8 bases match TRBD2. The CDR3 runs 14 residues. CDR1 is SGHRS and CDR2 is YFSETQ in the germline V gene. The junction had 5 bases not matched to a gene; V was cut back by 2 bases and J by 7 bases. CDR3 DNA: TGCGCCAGCAGCTTCCGGGGGGGCAAAAATGAGCAGTTCTTC. Translated: CASSFRGGKNEQFF.

The V and J genes are TRBV7-2 and TRBJ2-7, with 11 bases that match TRBD2. The CDR3 has 15 residues. CDR1 SGHTA and CDR2 FQGNSA come from the germline V gene. J was trimmed by 5 bases and V by 6 bases; bases with no gene match: 9. The CDR3 DNA sequence: TGTGCCAGCAGGCGAACTAGCGGGGGCTGGGACGAGCAGTACTTC. It codes for CASRRTSGGWDEQYF. Complete variable domain (other parts from reference TRBV7-2 and TRBJ2-7): GAGVSQSPSNKVTEKGKDVELRCDPISGHTALYWYRQSLGQGLEFLIYFQGNSAPDKSGLPSDRFSAERTGGSVSTLTIQRTQQEDSAVYLCASRRTSGGWDEQYFGPGTRLTVT.

The V call is TRBV2, the J call TRBJ1-6, with no clear D. This CDR3 has 14 residues. Trimming took 5 bases from V and 0 from J, leaving 5 bases between them. CDR1 is SNHLY and CDR2 is FYNNEI in the germline V gene. The DNA for the CDR3 is TGTGCCAGCAGTCAGAGCTCCTATAATTCACCCCTCCACTTT. Its protein is CASSQSSYNSPLHF. The full variable domain, its missing parts supplied by reference TRBV2 and TRBJ1-6, is EPEVTQTPSHQVTQMGQEVILRCVPISNHLYFYWYRQILGQKVEFLVSFYNNEISEKSEIFDDQFSVERPDGSNFTLKIRSTKLEDSAMYFCASSQSSYNSPLHFGNGTRLTVT.

This clone showed up just once. This rearrangement joins TRBV6-5 to TRBJ2-5; D may be TRBD1 or TRBD2 (6 bases each). V dropped 8 bases and J dropped 1 base, with 14 bases sitting between them. This CDR3 has 14 amino acids. The germline gives CDR1 MNHEY, CDR2 SVGAGI. The CDR3 DNA follows: TGTGCCAGCGGCGGGACACACCCCCAAGAGACCCAGTACTTC. Protein product: CASGGTHPQETQYF.

The chain employs TRBV6-5 and TRBJ1-1, with 7 bases lining up with TRBD1. Trimming cost V 8 bases and J 7 bases; bases outside gene matches: 16. CDR1 MNHEY and CDR2 SVGAGI come from the germline V gene. The CDR3 spans 15 residues. The CDR3 bases are TGTGCCAGCGCCCTGTACGTAGGACAGGCCCTTGAAGCTTTCTTT. This gives the protein CASALYVGQALEAFF.

The genes are TRBV7-4 and TRBJ1-1; weak D call: TRBD1 (6 bases). The CDR3 loop spans 14 amino acids. V lost 5 bases to trimming and J lost 4 bases, with 14 bases between them. Germline CDR1 reads SGHVT; CDR2 reads SQSDAQ. The DNA of the CDR3 is TGTGCCAGCAGCAGGGGGGTCTGTGGCACTGAAGCTTTCTTT. It codes for CASSRGVCGTEAFF.

The rearrangement joins TRBV27 to TRBJ2-2; TRBD2 matches at 9 bases. Unmatched junction bases numbered 15, after V lost 8 bases and J lost 5 bases. Germline CDR1 is MNHEY and CDR2 is SMNVEV (reference sequence). The CDR3 is made up of 17 amino acids. The DNA for the CDR3 is TGTGCCAGCCATCCAAATGGAGCGGGGGGTAGAACCGGGGAGCTGTTTTTT. Residues: CASHPNGAGGRTGELFF.

J is TRBJ2-2 and V is TRBV27; D remains unclear. This CDR3 has 18 residues. Deletions cut 1 base from V and 2 bases from J, with 17 bases between. Germline lookup yields CDR1 MNHEY and CDR2 SMNVEV (reference sequence). This CDR3 is CASSLYRAPVTNTGELFF. The CDR3 DNA reads TGTGCCAGCAGTTTATATCGGGCCCCCGTTACCAACACCGGGGAGCTGTTTTTT.

The chain carries TRBV5-1 and TRBJ2-5, with D tentatively TRBD2 (6 bases). The CDR3 totals 14 residues. The germline V and J ends were trimmed by 2 bases and 7 bases, with 15 bases remaining between them. CDR1 is SGHRS, CDR2 YFSETQ, per germline. CDR3 protein: CASSLGTPPGTQYF. The CDR3 DNA reads TGCGCCAGCAGCTTAGGGACTCCGCCTGGGACCCAGTACTTC.

The V and J genes are TRBV7-9 and TRBJ2-3; 9 nucleotides match TRBD2. Per germline, CDR1 SEHNR and CDR2 FQNEAQ (reference sequence). This CDR3 is 16 amino acids long. The V gene end was trimmed by 1 base and the J gene end by 3 bases; junction bases not matched to a gene: 5. CDR3 loop: CASSLDGGRGTDTQYF. The CDR3 nucleotides read TGTGCCAGCAGCTTAGACGGCGGGAGGGGGACAGATACGCAGTATTTT.

The chain has TRBV6-1 and TRBJ1-2; D call uncertain. Germline V gene sequence: CDR1 MNHNS, CDR2 SASEGT. V gave up 2 bases and J gave up 2 bases, with 3 bases separating them. The CDR3 has 12 residues. CDR3 coding DNA: TGTGCCAGCAGTGAACAGAACTATGGCTACACCTTC. Encoded protein: CASSEQNYGYTF.

Comments on this clone: The junction and the germline gene differ at one end; a read error may be behind it. The chain is built from TRBV7-7 and TRBJ2-5; D is undetermined. This CDR3 has 16 residues. Per the germline V gene, CDR1 is SSHAT and CDR2 is FNYEAQ (reference sequence). CDR3 nucleotides: TGTGCTAGCAGCTTAGGTCGACTCTTAAACCCAGAGACCCAGTACTTC. Its protein is CASSLGRLLNPETQYF.

V usage is TRBV30 and J usage is TRBJ1-1, with D maybe TRBD1 (5 bases). The V end was cut by 3 bases, the J end by 5 bases, with 13 bases between. CDR3 length: 13 amino acids. CDR1 is GTSNPN, CDR2 SVGIG, per germline (reference sequence). Here the CDR3 DNA reads TGTGCCTGGAGGGTCGGGGCGAGGACTGAAGCTTTCTTT. Amino acids: CAWRVGARTEAFF.

This rearrangement joins TRBV6-5 to TRBJ1-1, with D perhaps matching TRBD1 (5 bases). Germline lookup yields CDR1 MNHEY and CDR2 SVGAGI. This CDR3 region has 15 residues. V was shortened by 2 bases and J by 0 bases, with 10 bases between the two germline ends. As DNA, the CDR3 is TGTGCCAGCAGTTACAGTCAGGGTATGAACACTGAAGCTTTCTTT. This sequence encodes CASSYSQGMNTEAFF.